The clone carrying this T cell receptor beta chain showed up many times. Its antigen is not identified. This record belongs to a study of regulatory T cells in long-lasting Graves disease. On the study more broadly: Recently diagnosed Graves' patients had received antithyroid drugs for under 3 months.

In building TCR beta libraries, iRepertoire HTBI primers were used together with Arm-PCR of CDR3 regions. TCRdb redid the calling of the multiplex PCR reads with MiXCR, one entry per CDR3 protein. This repertoire shows fewer than 400,000 distinct CDR3 sequences, over 15% found once; its top ten account for less than 40%. Points from the study as a whole: TRBV28, TRBJ1-2 and TRBJ2-5 were favored in persistent disease. The work looked only at peripheral blood and did not look at thyroid tissue.

V shed 0 bases and J shed 3 bases, with 5 bases lying between them. The germline CDR1 and CDR2 sequences are KGHSH and LQKENI. The CDR3 contains 13 residues. The time point: newly diagnosed GD, antithyroid drugs for less than 3 months. PBMC-derived RNA was used for the TCR library. A roughly 8.1-milliliter sample of peripheral blood was drawn into EDTA tubes. The receptor was isolated from a female donor with Graves disease. The V and J genes are TRBV18 and TRBJ2-5, with D uncertain. This sample comprised peripheral blood mononuclear cells (PBMCs), obtained at new diagnosis, from a patient treated with antithyroid drugs. The CDR3 bases are TGTGCCAGCTCACCACCGTCCGAAGAGACCCAGTACTTC. Translating gives CASSPPSEETQYF.